The 29 T cell receptor beta chains below all came from one sample that was sequenced in a study of T cell responses to AZD1222 COVID-19 vaccine. Repertoires were generated with immunoSEQ multiplex PCR, while TCRdb's copy carries only in-frame clones and drops some. The sample lists around 99,000 clones, approximately 90% occurring once. Sequencing was performed on peripheral blood, taken 28 days after the second AZD1222 dose. These TCRs come from an adult who received the AZD1222 COVID-19 vaccine.

The chain is built from TRBV28 and TRBJ2-2; the D is unclear. V lost 11 bases, J lost 0 bases, and 7 bases lay in between. Per the germline V gene, CDR1 is MDHEN and CDR2 is SYDVKM. The CDR3 loop spans 12 amino acids. The CDR3 DNA follows: TGTGCCGTGATACCGAACACCGGGGAGCTGTTTTTT. Protein product: CAVIPNTGELFF.

The CDR3 nucleotides read TGTGCCAGCAGCTTGAAGAGACAGGGAAACACCATATATTTT. It translates to CASSLKRQGNTIYF. V usage is TRBV5-8 and J usage is TRBJ1-3; D possibly corresponds to TRBD1 (5 bases). Between the trimmed V and J ends, which lost 1 base and 4 bases, there was a span of 9 bases. CDR1 and CDR2 (germline): SGHTS, YDEGEE. The CDR3 sequence is 14 residues long. The whole variable domain, remainder taken from reference TRBV5-8 and TRBJ1-3, is EAGVTQSPTHLIKTRGQQATLRCSPISGHTSVYWYQQALGLGLQFLLWYDEGEERNRGNFPPRFSGRQFPNYSSELNVNALELEDSALYLCASSLKRQGNTIYFGEGSWLTVV.

J is TRBJ2-7 and V is TRBV19; TRBD1 matches at 8 bases. This CDR3 is built from 14 residues. V lost 4 bases, J lost 1 base, and 3 bases stayed unmatched. CDR1 and CDR2 from the germline V gene are LNHDA and SQIVND (reference sequence). The chain's CDR3 is CASSRTGHSYEQYF. The CDR3, as DNA: TGTGCCAGTAGTAGGACAGGGCATTCCTACGAGCAGTACTTC.

The V call is TRBV13, the J call TRBJ2-1, with TRBD2 identical over 8 bases. CDR1 is PRHDT, CDR2 FYEKMQ, per germline (reference sequence). Germline trimming cut 2 bases from V and 4 bases from J; bases unmatched to any gene: 10. The CDR3 consists of 17 residues. CDR3 nucleotides: TGTGCCAGCAGCTTATCGAACGGGGTAGCGGGGTACAATGAGCAGTTCTTC. It is translated as CASSLSNGVAGYNEQFF.

The rearrangement uses TRBV5-1 and TRBJ2-6, with 9 positions matching TRBD1. The germline V gene has CDR1 SGHRS and CDR2 YFSETQ. This CDR3 is built from 19 residues. V lost 2 bases and J lost 0; bases outside the gene matches: 9. The CDR3 here is CASSLLGDREISGANVLTF. The CDR3 DNA reads TGCGCCAGCAGCTTATTGGGGGACAGGGAAATCTCTGGGGCCAACGTCCTGACTTTC.

V is TRBV7-2 and J is TRBJ1-1; D uncertain. The CDR3 sequence is 14 residues long. The V gene's germline CDR1 is SGHTA and CDR2 FQGNSA. With 5 bases removed from V and 1 base from J, the gap between germline ends came to 11 bases. The CDR3 sequence is CASSTPRANTEAFF. DNA of the CDR3: TGTGCCAGCAGCACTCCACGAGCGAACACTGAAGCTTTCTTT. The full variable domain, rest sourced from reference TRBV7-2 and TRBJ1-1, is GAGVSQSPSNKVTEKGKDVELRCDPISGHTALYWYRQSLGQGLEFLIYFQGNSAPDKSGLPSDRFSAERTGGSVSTLTIQRTQQEDSAVYLCASSTPRANTEAFFGQGTRLTVV.

The V and J genes are TRBV20-1 and TRBJ2-3, with D perhaps matching TRBD2 (6 bases). Trimming took off 3 bases at V and 1 base at J, with 14 bases between the two ends. The CDR3 is made up of 15 amino acids. Germline-derived CDR1 and CDR2 are DFQATT and SNEGSKA (reference sequence). CDR3 sequence: CSASPIVAGTDTQYF. The CDR3 DNA follows: TGCAGTGCTAGTCCTATAGTAGCGGGCACAGATACGCAGTATTTT.

The CDR3 DNA follows: TGTGCCTGGAGTGTATCGGACGGGCGAACTAATAATTCACCCCTCCACTTT. This translates into CAWSVSDGRTNNSPLHF. V and J are TRBV30 and TRBJ1-6; D is undetermined. CDR3 length equals 17 residues. Trimming pared 0 bases from V and 5 bases from J, leaving 17 bases between. Germline lookup yields CDR1 GTSNPN and CDR2 SVGIG (reference sequence). Full variable domain (missing parts from reference TRBV30 and TRBJ1-6): SQTIHQWPATLVQPVGSPLSLECTVEGTSNPNLYWYRQAAGRGLQLLFYSVGIGQISSEVPQNLSASRPQDRQFILSSKKLLLSDSGFYLCAWSVSDGRTNNSPLHFGNGTRLTVT.

This clone was seen a single time. The chain recombines TRBV27 with TRBJ2-1; 9 bases match TRBD2. Looked up from germline, CDR1 is MNHEY and CDR2 is SMNVEV (reference sequence). Trimming at V came to 3 bases and at J to 4 bases, leaving 7 bases not matched to a gene. CDR3 length equals 16 residues. DNA of the CDR3: TGTGCCAGCAGTTTCCCCCTAGCGGGACGTTACAATGAGCAGTTCTTC. Protein: CASSFPLAGRYNEQFF.

The count of this clone is one. The chain links TRBV15 to TRBJ2-1; tentatively, D is TRBD2 (6 bases). The length of the CDR3 is 14 residues. With 9 bases removed from V and 7 bases from J, the gap between germline ends came to 19 bases. Looked up from germline, CDR1 is LNHNV and CDR2 is YYDKDF (reference sequence). CDR3 DNA sequence: TGTGCCACGGTTGAGGCGGGATCGGTTAATGAGCAGTTCTTC. Protein: CATVEAGSVNEQFF.

The chain carries TRBV2 and TRBJ2-1, with 8 positions matching TRBD2. The CDR3 totals 14 residues. V was clipped by 2 bases and J by 7 bases; unmatched bases: 4. Germline CDR1 and CDR2: SNHLY and FYNNEI. CDR3 protein: CASSELTSGNEQFF. CDR3 in DNA: TGTGCCAGCAGTGAACTTACTAGCGGTAATGAGCAGTTCTTC.

The rearrangement links TRBV28 to TRBJ2-7; 9 bases line up with TRBD1. The CDR3 runs to 15 residues. J gave up 2 bases and V 6 bases, and 8 bases lay outside the gene matches. CDR1 is MDHEN, CDR2 SYDVKM, per germline. CDR3 DNA: TGTGCCAGCAGGGTCGGGACAGGGACCACCTACGAGCAGTACTTC. It encodes CASRVGTGTTYEQYF.

The CDR3 DNA sequence: TGCGCCAGCAGCCAAGTTTACCGGGACAGTCAAACTGAAGCTTTCTTT. This gives the protein CASSQVYRDSQTEAFF. The chain has TRBV4-1 and TRBJ1-1, with 7 bases aligning to TRBD1. After removal of 1 base from V and 5 bases from J, the junction contained 10 bases not matched to a gene. CDR3 length: 16 residues. Germline CDR1 is MGHRA and CDR2 is YSYEKL.

The gene calls are TRBV5-4 and TRBJ2-7; possible D gene TRBD2, 6 bases. This CDR3 region has 13 residues. The germline V gene encodes CDR1 SGHNT and CDR2 YYREEE (reference sequence). V shed 5 bases and J shed 6 bases, with 15 bases lying between them. DNA of the CDR3: TGTGCCAGCAGTAACGGGGCGGGGATCGAGCAGTACTTC. This encodes CASSNGAGIEQYF.

V usage is TRBV20-1 and J usage is TRBJ2-5; D is possibly TRBD2 (5 bases). Per the germline V gene, CDR1 is DFQATT and CDR2 is SNEGSKA (reference sequence). This CDR3 has 11 residues. V was pared by 6 bases and J by 5 bases, with 10 bases between. This chain's CDR3 is CSARTGETQYF. CDR3 nucleotide sequence: TGCAGTGCCAGGACGGGGGAGACCCAGTACTTC.

The chain has TRBV7-9 and TRBJ2-7; 8 bases align to TRBD1. The V gene end was trimmed by 6 bases and the J gene end by 2 bases; junction bases not matched to a gene: 6. Germline assignment: CDR1 SEHNR and CDR2 FQNEAQ (reference sequence). The CDR3 runs to 14 residues. The CDR3 loop is CASSPGGSAYEQYF. The CDR3, as DNA: TGTGCCAGCAGTCCAGGGGGCTCGGCCTACGAGCAGTACTTC.

V is TRBV19 and J is TRBJ2-2; maybe TRBD2 (6 bases). Germline V gene data show CDR1 as LNHDA and CDR2 as SQIVND (reference sequence). V lost 6 bases, J lost 5 bases, and 22 bases lay in between. The CDR3 has 17 residues. CDR3 loop: CASSVRRRGVRTGELFF. Here the CDR3 DNA reads TGTGCCAGTAGCGTCAGGAGGCGGGGAGTTAGGACCGGGGAGCTGTTTTTT.

The chain uses TRBV28 and TRBJ1-1; D not certain. Germline V lookup: CDR1 MDHEN, CDR2 SYDVKM. Trimming left V 7 bases short and J 5 bases short, with 14 bases between. The CDR3 covers 13 residues. CDR3 sequence reads: CASTLAIQTEAFF. As DNA, the CDR3 is TGTGCCAGCACCTTAGCGATTCAGACTGAAGCTTTCTTT.

This clone was counted a single time. The chain combines TRBV21-1 with TRBJ2-7; the DNA was not compared with TRBD1, the D call given in the table. TRBV21-1 is described as a pseudogene. The CDR3 spans 15 residues. CDR3 sequence reads: CASLGRTGFSGEQYF. CDR3 bases: TGTGCCAGCTTGGGGAGGACAGGGTTTTCGGGCGAGCAGTACTTC.

The chain links TRBV13 to TRBJ2-5; a possible D gene is TRBD1 (5 bases). This CDR3 region has 14 residues. Germline CDR1 PRHDT, CDR2 FYEKMQ (reference sequence). Trimming pared 1 base from V and 5 bases from J, leaving 11 bases between. This CDR3 is CASSLAGAGETQYF. CDR3 nucleotides: TGTGCCAGCAGCTTAGCTGGGGCAGGGGAGACCCAGTACTTC.

This chain links TRBV5-1 with TRBJ2-3; 16 bases agree with TRBD2. CDR1 and CDR2 (germline): SGHRS, YFSETQ. The CDR3 sequence is 17 residues long. The V segment lost 4 bases and the J segment 5 bases; nucleotides outside the gene matches: 7. The CDR3 reads CASSPGLAGGPGDTQYF. The CDR3 nucleotides are TGCGCCAGCAGCCCGGGACTAGCGGGAGGGCCTGGAGATACGCAGTATTTT.

The chain is built from TRBV18 and TRBJ1-2, with D possibly matching TRBD1 (6 bases). Germline CDR1 and CDR2: KGHSH and LQKENI. Trimming removed 1 base from V and 3 bases from J, with 15 bases in between. The CDR3 consists of 16 residues. CDR3 amino acids: CASSPRPPGADYGYTF. The DNA for the CDR3 is TGTGCCAGCTCACCACGCCCCCCAGGGGCAGACTATGGCTACACCTTC.

The chain uses TRBV6-6 and TRBJ2-5; 9 nucleotides line up with TRBD1. V dropped 2 bases and J dropped 3; count of bases not matched to a gene: 7. Germline loops: CDR1 MNHNY, CDR2 SVGAGI (reference sequence). The CDR3 length is 16 residues. The CDR3 coding sequence is TGTGCCAGCAGTTACGGAGCCACAGGGGGCGAAGAGACCCAGTACTTC. Protein sequence: CASSYGATGGEETQYF.

This clone was picked up one time. This chain joins TRBV5-1 and TRBJ2-3, with a possible D match to TRBD1 (6 bases). Trimming took 3 bases from V and 6 from J, leaving 14 bases between them. In germline, CDR1 is SGHRS, CDR2 YFSETQ. This CDR3 has 14 residues. The CDR3 DNA reads as TGCGCCAGCAGCTATGGACAGCTCGAGGATACGCAGTATTTT. Translation gives CASSYGQLEDTQYF.

The chain has TRBV5-6 and TRBJ1-6; 7 positions agree with TRBD1. The ends lost 1 base at V and 10 bases at J; junction bases unmatched: 5. Germline V gene sequence: CDR1 SGHDT, CDR2 YYEEEE. There are 14 residues in the CDR3. The CDR3 here is CASSLRTGSSPLHF. The CDR3, as DNA: TGTGCCAGCAGCTTGAGGACAGGATCCTCACCCCTCCACTTT.

The rearrangement uses TRBV29-1 and TRBJ2-6; TRBD1 matches at 8 bases. V was clipped by 4 bases and J by 2 bases; unmatched bases: 4. The CDR3 sequence is 15 residues long. Germline CDR1 is SQVTM and CDR2 is ANQGSEA. CDR3 loop: CSVAGGVAGANVLTF. Here the CDR3 DNA reads TGCAGCGTTGCAGGGGGCGTAGCTGGGGCCAACGTCCTGACTTTC.

The chain joins TRBV11-2 to TRBJ2-7; 13 bases are shared with TRBD2. CDR3 length: 15 residues. With V trimmed by 6 bases and J by 3 bases, 5 bases remained unmatched. Germline V gene sequence: CDR1 SGHAT, CDR2 FQNNGV. This CDR3 is CASSRLAGGNYEQYF. For the CDR3, the DNA is TGTGCCAGCAGTCGACTAGCGGGAGGCAACTACGAGCAGTACTTC.

The chain combines TRBV5-1 with TRBJ2-5, with 9 bases fitting TRBD2. Germline trimming cut 2 bases from V and 1 base from J; bases unmatched to any gene: 0. Germline V gene data show CDR1 as SGHRS and CDR2 as YFSETQ. The length of the CDR3 is 14 residues. For the CDR3, the DNA is TGCGCCAGCAGCTTTAGCGGGGGCCAAGAGACCCAGTACTTC. Protein product: CASSFSGGQETQYF. The whole variable domain, filled in from reference TRBV5-1 and TRBJ2-5, reads KAGVTQTPRYLIKTRGQQVTLSCSPISGHRSVSWYQQTPGQGLQFLFEYFSETQRNKGNFPGRFSGRQFSNSRSEMNVSTLELGDSALYLCASSFSGGQETQYFGPGTRLLVL.

This clone was counted a single time. V gene TRBV6-1 combines with J gene TRBJ2-3; 7 positions agree with TRBD2. V dropped 4 bases and J dropped 0; count of bases not matched to a gene: 13. The CDR3 spans 18 residues. Germline CDR1 is MNHNS and CDR2 is SASEGT. The CDR3 DNA reads TGTGCCAGCAGTGGGCTAGCGGAGGCGAAAACTAGCACAGATACGCAGTATTTT. This translates into CASSGLAEAKTSTDTQYF.